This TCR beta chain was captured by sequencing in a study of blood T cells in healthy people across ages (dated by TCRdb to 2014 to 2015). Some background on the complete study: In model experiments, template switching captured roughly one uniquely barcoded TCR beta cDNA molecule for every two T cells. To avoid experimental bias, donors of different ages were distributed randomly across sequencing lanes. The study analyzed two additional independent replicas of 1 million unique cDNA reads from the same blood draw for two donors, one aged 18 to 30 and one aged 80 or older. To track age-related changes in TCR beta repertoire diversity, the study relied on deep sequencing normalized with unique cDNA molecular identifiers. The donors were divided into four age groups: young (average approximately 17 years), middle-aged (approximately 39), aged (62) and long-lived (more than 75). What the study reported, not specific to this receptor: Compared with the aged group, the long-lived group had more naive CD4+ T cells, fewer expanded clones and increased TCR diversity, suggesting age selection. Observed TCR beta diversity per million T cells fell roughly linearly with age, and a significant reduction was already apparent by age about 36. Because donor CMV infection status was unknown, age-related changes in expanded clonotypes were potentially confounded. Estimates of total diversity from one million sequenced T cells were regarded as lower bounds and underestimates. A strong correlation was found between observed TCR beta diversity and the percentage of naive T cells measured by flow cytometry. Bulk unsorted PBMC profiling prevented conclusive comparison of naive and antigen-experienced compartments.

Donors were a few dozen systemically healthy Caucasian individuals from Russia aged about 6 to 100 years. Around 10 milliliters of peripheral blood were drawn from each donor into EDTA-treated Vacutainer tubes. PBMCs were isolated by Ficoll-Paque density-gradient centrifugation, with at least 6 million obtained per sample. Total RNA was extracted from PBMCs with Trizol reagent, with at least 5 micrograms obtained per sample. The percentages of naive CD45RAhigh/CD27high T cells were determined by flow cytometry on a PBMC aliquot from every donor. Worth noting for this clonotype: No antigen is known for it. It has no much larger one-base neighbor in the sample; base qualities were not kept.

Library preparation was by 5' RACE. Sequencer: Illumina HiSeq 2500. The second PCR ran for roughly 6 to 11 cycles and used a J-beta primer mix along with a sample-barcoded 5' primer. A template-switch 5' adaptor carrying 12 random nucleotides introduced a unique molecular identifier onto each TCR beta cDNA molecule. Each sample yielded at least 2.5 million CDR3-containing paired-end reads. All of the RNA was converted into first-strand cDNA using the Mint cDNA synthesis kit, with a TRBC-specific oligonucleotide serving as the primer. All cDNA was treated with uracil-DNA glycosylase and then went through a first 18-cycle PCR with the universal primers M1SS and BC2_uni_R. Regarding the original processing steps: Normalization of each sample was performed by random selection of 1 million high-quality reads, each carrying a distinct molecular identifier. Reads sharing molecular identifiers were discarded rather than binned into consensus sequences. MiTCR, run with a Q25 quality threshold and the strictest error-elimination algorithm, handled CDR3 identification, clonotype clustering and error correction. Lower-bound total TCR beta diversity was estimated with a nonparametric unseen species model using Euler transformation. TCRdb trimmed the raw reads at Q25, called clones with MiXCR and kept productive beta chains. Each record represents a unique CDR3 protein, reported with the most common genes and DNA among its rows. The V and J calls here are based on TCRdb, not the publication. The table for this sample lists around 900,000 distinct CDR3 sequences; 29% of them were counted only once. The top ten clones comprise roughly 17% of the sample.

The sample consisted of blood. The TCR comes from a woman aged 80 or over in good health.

In nucleotides, the sequence is TGTGCCAGCAGCTTAAGAGGACTAGCGGCGGGCAATGAGCAGTTCTTC. This encodes CASSLRGLAAGNEQFF. The V gene is TRBV7-2 and the J gene is TRBJ2-1, and 10 bases in between align with TRBD2. The V end gives up 2 bases and the J end 6 bases, leaving 7 bases in the junction not matched to a gene. Including the terminal cysteine and phenylalanine, the CDR3 comprises 16 residues. Only the CDR3 region is kept as DNA, spanning 48 bases read in frame from base 1. The germline V gene encodes CDR1 SGHTA and CDR2 FQGNSA.